The clone carrying this T cell receptor (beta chain) was found a few times. Its specificity is not known. These data come from a study of cytomegalovirus exposure and HLA in healthy donors. Whole-study findings and limits: Several of the most significant clusters were apparently associated with common viral pathogens in a later analysis.

The CDR3 sequence is 13 residues long. Between the trimmed V and J ends, which lost 4 bases and 8 bases, there was a span of 14 bases. Germline CDR1 and CDR2: LGHNA and YSLEER. Primers included in the PCR were 60 Vbeta and 13 Jbeta primers. The protocol was immunoSEQ multiplex PCR, while the TCRdb copy is restricted to in-frame clones and leaves out a portion. The table includes around 200,000 clones, around three quarters detected once. The sequenced material came from PBMCs. The TCR originated in a woman aged 30 to 39 in good health and CMV-seropositive. V and J are TRBV4-3 and TRBJ1-2; D gene ambiguous. The CDR3 nucleotides are TGCGCCAGCAGCCCCTACTACTTGGAGGGCTACACCTTC. Amino acid sequence: CASSPYYLEGYTF.